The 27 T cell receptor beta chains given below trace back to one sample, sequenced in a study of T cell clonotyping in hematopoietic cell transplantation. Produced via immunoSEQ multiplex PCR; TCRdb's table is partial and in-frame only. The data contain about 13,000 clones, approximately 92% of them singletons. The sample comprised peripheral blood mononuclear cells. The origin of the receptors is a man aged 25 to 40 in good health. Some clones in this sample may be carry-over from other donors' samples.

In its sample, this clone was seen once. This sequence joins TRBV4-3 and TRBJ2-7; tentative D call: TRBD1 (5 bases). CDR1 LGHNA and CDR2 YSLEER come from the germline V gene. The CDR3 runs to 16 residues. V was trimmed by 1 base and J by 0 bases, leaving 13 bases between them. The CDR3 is CASSQAWQGPSYEQYF. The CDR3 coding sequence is TGCGCCAGCAGCCAAGCGTGGCAGGGTCCCTCCTACGAGCAGTACTTC.

CDR3 loop: CASSGYGSAYNEQFF. The CDR3, as DNA: TGTGCCAGCAGCGGGTACGGGAGCGCTTACAATGAGCAGTTCTTC. This chain uses TRBV9 with TRBJ2-1; a possible D gene is TRBD2 (6 bases). The CDR3 consists of 15 residues. V was trimmed by 3 bases and J by 4 bases, leaving 14 bases between them. Germline V CDR1 and CDR2: SGDLS, YYNGEE.

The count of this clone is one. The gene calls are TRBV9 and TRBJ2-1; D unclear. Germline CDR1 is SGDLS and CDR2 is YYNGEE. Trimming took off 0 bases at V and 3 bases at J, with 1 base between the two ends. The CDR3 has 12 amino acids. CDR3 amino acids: CASSVGYNEQFF. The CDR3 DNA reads TGTGCCAGCAGCGTAGGCTACAATGAGCAGTTCTTC.

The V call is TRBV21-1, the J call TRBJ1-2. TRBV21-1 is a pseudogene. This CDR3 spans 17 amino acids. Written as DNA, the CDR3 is TGTGCCAGCAGCAAAGATGTCGGGGCCGAAGCTAACTATGGCTACACCTTC. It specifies CASSKDVGAEANYGYTF.

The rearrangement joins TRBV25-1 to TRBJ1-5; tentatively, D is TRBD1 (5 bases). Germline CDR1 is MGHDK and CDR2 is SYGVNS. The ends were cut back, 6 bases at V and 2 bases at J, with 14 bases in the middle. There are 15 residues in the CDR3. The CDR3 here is CASSPAGQGNQPQHF. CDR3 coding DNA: TGTGCCAGCAGCCCCGCGGGGCAGGGCAATCAGCCCCAGCATTTT.

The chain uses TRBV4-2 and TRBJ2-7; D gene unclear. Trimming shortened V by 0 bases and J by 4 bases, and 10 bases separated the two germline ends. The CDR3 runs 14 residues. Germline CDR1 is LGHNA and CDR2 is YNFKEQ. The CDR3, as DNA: TGTGCCAGCAGCCAAGATCGGGCACGGTACGAGCAGTACTTC. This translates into CASSQDRARYEQYF.

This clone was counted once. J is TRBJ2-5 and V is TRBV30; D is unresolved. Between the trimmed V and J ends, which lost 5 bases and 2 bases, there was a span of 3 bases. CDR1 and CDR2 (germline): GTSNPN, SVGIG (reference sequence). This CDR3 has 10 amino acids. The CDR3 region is CAWGQETQYF. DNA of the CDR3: TGTGCCTGGGGTCAAGAGACCCAGTACTTC.

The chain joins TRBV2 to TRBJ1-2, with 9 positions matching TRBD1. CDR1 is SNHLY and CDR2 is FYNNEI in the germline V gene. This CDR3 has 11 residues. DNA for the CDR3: TGTGCAGACGACAGGGGGTACGGCTACACCTTC. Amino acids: CADDRGYGYTF.

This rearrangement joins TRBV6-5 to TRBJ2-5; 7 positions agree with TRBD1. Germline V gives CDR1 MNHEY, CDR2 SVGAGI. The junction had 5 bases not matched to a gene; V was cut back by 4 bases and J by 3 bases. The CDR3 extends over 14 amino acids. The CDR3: CASSSDRVEETQYF. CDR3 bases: TGTGCCAGCAGTTCCGACAGGGTTGAAGAGACCCAGTACTTC.

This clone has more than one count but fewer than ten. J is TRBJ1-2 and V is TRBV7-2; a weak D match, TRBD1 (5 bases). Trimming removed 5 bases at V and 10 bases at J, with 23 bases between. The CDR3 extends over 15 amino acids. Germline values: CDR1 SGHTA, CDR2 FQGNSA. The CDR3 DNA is TGTGCCAGCAGCCCAGGGCAGCGGGGTTTTACGGACTACACCTTC. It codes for CASSPGQRGFTDYTF.

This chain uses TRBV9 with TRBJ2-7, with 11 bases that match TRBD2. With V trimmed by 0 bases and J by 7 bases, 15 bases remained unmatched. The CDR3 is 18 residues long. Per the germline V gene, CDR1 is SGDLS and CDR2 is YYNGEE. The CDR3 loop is CASSVATSGSSGSGEQYF. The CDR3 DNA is TGTGCCAGCAGCGTAGCTACTAGCGGGAGCTCCGGGTCAGGAGAGCAGTACTTC.

The CDR3: CASSLAPGVGDTQYF. The DNA of the CDR3 is TGCGCCAGCAGCTTGGCTCCGGGAGTCGGTGATACGCAGTATTTT. The chain has TRBV5-1 and TRBJ2-3; a weak D match, TRBD2 (6 bases). Between the trimmed V and J ends, which lost 0 bases and 6 bases, there was a span of 14 bases. The CDR3 has 15 amino acids. From germline, CDR1 is SGHRS and CDR2 YFSETQ.

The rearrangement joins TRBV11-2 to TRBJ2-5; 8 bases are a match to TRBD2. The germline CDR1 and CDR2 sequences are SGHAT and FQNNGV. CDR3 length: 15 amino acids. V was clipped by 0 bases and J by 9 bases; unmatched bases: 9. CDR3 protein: CASSLEGVAGGAQYF. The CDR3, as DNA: TGTGCCAGCAGCTTAGAGGGTGTGGCCGGGGGGGCCCAGTACTTC.

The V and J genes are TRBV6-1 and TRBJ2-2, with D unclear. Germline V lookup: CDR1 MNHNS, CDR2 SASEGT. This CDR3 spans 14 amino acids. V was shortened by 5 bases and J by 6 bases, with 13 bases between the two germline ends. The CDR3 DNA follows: TGTGCCAGCAGTACCCCCTCAGCCTCCGGGGAGCTGTTTTTT. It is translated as CASSTPSASGELFF.

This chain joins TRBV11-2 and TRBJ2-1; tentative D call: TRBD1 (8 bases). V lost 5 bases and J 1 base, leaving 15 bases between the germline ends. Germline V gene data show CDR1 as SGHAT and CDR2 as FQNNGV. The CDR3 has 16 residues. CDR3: CASSRRGDRSYNEQFF. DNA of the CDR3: TGTGCCAGCAGCCGCCGGGGGGACAGGTCCTACAATGAGCAGTTCTTC.

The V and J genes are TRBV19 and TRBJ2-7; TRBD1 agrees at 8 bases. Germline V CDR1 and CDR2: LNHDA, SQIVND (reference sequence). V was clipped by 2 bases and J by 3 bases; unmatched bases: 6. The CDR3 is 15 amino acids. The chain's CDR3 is CASSITGQGNYEQYF. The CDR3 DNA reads TGTGCCAGTAGTATAACAGGACAGGGAAACTACGAGCAGTACTTC.

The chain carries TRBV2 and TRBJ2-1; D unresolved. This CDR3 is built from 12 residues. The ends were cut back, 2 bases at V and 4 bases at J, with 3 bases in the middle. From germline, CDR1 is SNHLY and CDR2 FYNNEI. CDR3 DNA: TGTGCCAGCAGTGAACTGTACAATGAGCAGTTCTTC. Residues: CASSELYNEQFF.

The CDR3 coding sequence is TGTGCCAGCAGCGTTGGTCCGGACAATGAGCAGTTCTTC. Protein sequence: CASSVGPDNEQFF. The chain is built from TRBV6-4 and TRBJ2-1; D is undetermined. V was shortened by 6 bases and J by 5 bases, with 11 bases between the two germline ends. The CDR3 spans 13 residues. Germline V gives CDR1 MRHNA, CDR2 SNTAGT.

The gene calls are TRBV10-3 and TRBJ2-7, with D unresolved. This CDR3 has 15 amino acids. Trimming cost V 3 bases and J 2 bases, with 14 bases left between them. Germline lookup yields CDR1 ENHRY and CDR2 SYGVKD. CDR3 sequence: CAISDTAPNPYEQYF. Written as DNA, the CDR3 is TGTGCCATCAGTGACACAGCCCCAAACCCCTACGAGCAGTACTTC.

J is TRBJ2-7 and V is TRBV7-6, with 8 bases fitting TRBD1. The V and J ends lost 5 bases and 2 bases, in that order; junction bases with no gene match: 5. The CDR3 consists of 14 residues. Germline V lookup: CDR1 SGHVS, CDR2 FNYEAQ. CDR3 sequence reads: CASSRDRGPYEQYF. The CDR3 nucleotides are TGTGCCAGCAGCCGAGACAGGGGACCCTACGAGCAGTACTTC.

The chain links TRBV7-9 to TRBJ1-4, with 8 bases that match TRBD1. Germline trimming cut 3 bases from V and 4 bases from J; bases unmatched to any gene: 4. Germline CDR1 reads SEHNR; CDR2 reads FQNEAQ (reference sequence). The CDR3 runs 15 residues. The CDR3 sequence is CASSFPRGLNEKLFF. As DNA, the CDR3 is TGTGCCAGCAGCTTTCCCAGGGGGCTTAATGAAAAACTGTTTTTT.

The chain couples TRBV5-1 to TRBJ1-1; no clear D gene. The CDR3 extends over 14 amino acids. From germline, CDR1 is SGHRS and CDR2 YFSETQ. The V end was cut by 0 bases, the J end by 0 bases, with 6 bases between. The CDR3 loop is CASSLAGMNTEAFF. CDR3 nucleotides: TGCGCCAGCAGCTTGGCAGGTATGAACACTGAAGCTTTCTTT.

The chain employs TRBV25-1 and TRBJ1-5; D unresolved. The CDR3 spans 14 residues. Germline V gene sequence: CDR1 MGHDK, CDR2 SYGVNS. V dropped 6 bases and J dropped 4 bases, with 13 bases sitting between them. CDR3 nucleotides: TGTGCCAGCAGCGCCCCGGGTGGGAATCAGCCCCAGCATTTT. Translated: CASSAPGGNQPQHF.

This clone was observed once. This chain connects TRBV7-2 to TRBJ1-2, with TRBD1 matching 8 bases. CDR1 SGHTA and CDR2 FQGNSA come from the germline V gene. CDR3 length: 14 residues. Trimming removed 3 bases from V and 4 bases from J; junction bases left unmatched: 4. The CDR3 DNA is TGTGCCAGCAGCTTCGGACAGGGTACCTATGGCTACACCTTC. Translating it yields CASSFGQGTYGYTF.

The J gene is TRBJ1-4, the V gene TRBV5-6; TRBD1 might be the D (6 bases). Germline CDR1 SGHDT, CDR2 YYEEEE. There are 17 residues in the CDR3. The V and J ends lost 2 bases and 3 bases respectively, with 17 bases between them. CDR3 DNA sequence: TGTGCCAGCAGCTTTCGGCAGGGGACTTTAGCTAATGAAAAACTGTTTTTT. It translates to CASSFRQGTLANEKLFF.

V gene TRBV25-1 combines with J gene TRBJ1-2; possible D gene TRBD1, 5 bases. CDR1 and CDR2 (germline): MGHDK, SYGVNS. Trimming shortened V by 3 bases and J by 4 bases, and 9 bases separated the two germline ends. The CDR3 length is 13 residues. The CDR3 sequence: CASSERRGYGYTF. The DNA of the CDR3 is TGTGCCAGCAGTGAGCGGAGGGGCTATGGCTACACCTTC.

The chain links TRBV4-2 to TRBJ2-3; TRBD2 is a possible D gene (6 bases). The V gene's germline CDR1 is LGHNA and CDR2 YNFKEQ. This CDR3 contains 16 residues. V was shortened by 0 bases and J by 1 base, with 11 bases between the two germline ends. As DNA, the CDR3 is TGTGCCAGCAGCCAAGAGTGGAGGGTAGGCACAGATACGCAGTATTTT. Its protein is CASSQEWRVGTDTQYF.